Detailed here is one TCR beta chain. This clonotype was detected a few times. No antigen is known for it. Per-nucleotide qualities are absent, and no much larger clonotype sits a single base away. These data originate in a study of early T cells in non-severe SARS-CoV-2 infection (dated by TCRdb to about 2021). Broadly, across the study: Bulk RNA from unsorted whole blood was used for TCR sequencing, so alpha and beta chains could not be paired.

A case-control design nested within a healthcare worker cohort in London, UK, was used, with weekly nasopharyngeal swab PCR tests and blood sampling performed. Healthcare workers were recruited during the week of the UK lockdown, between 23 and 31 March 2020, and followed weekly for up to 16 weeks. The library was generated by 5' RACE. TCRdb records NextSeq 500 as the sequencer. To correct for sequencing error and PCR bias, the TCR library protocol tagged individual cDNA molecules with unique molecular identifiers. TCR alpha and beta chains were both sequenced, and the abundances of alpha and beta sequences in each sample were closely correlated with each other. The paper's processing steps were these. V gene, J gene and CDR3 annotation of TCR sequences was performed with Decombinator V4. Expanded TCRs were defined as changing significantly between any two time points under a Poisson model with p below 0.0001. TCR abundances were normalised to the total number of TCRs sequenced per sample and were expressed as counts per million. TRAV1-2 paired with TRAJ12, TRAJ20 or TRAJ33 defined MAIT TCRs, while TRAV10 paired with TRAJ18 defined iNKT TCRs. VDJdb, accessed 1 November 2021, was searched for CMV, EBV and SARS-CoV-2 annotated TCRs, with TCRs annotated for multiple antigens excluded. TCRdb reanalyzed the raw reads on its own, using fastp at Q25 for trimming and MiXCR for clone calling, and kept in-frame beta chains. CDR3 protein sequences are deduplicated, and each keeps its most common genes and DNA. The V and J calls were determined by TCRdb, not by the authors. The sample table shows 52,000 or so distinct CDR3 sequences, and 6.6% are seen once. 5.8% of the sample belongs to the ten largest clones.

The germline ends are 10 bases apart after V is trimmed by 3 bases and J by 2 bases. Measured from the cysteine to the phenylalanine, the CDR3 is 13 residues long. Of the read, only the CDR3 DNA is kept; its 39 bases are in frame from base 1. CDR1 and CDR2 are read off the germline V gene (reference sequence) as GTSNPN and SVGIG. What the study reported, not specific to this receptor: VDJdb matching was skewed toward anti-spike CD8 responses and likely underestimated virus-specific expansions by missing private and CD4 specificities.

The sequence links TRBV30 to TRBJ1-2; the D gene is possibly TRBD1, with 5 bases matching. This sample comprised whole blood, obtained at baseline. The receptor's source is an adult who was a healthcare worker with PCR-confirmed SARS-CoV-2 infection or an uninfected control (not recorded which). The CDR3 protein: CAWRGVGNYGYTF. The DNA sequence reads TGTGCCTGGAGGGGGGTAGGGAACTATGGCTACACCTTC. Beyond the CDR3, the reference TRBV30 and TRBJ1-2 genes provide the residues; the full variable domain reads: SQTIHQWPATLVQPVGSPLSLECTVEGTSNPNLYWYRQAAGRGLQLLFYSVGIGQISSEVPQNLSASRPQDRQFILSSKKLLLSDSGFYLCAWRGVGNYGYTFGSGTRLTVV.